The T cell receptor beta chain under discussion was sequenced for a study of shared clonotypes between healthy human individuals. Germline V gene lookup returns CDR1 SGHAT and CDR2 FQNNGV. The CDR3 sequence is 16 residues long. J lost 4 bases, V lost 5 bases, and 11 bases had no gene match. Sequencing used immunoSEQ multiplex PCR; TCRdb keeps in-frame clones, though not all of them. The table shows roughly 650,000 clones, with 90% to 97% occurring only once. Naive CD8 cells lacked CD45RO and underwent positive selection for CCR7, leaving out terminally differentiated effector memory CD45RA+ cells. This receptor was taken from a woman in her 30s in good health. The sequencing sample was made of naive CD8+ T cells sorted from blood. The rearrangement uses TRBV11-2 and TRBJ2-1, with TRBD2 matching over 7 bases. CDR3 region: CASSPREAGSYNEQFF. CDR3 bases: TGTGCCAGCAGCCCAAGAGAAGCGGGAAGTTACAATGAGCAGTTCTTC.